This T cell receptor (beta chain) is drawn from a study of post-analysis software for immune sequencing data. V was shortened by 5 bases and J by 4 bases, with 8 bases between the two germline ends. Germline values: CDR1 MDHEN, CDR2 SYDVKM. The CDR3 spans 12 residues. The study's findings and limits: About five TRBV segments occurring more often in patients than controls included TRBV5-6, TRBV5-1 and TRBV20-1.

This clonotype appeared a few times. Its cognate antigen is unknown. Built from TCR beta cDNA, the libraries had unique molecular identifiers in them. MiXCR was run by TCRdb on the PCR reads, yielding one entry per CDR3 protein. This table holds hundreds of thousands of distinct CDR3 sequences, 59% found once. The sequenced sample consisted of blood. The chain has TRBV28 and TRBJ1-2; D unclear. The receptor was derived from a girl aged 2 to 9 with multiple sclerosis. This CDR3 is CASSHQAYGYTF. DNA of the CDR3: TGTGCCAGCAGTCACCAGGCCTATGGCTACACCTTC.